This T cell receptor beta chain stems from a study of T cells in localized non-small cell lung cancer. Study-wide results and limits: Higher adjacent-lung clonality was associated with shorter survival. In uninvolved adjacent lung, T cell clonality reached its highest value, exceeding tumor. Sequence data derive from only one tumor region, so heterogeneity remains possible. A median of about 54 of the top 100 tumor clones appeared in adjacent lung, which was paired and uninvolved.

Points on this clone: Antigen: not known.

The ends lost 6 bases at V and 7 bases at J; junction bases unmatched: 12. There are 17 residues in the CDR3. Germline V CDR1 and CDR2: MDHEN, SYDVKM. Method: immunoSEQ multiplex PCR; TCRdb's copy keeps in-frame clones and lacks some. Found here are over 25,000 clones, about 90% of them singletons; the top ten hold approximately 5.2%. This specimen was PBMCs, taken before any cancer treatment. The rearrangement uses TRBV28 and TRBJ2-7; the match to TRBD2 covers 16 bases. The TCR originated in a man aged 40 to 70 with stage II lung adenocarcinoma. CDR3 amino acids: CASRYRGTSGRAVEQYF. In nucleotides, the CDR3 is TGTGCCAGCAGGTATAGAGGGACTAGCGGGAGGGCTGTGGAGCAGTACTTC.